This passage covers 2 T cell receptor beta chains from one sample sequenced in a study of T cells in Graves' hyperthyroidism and ophthalmopathy. Template material for amplifying TCR beta CDR3 regions consisted of RNA transcripts. First-round RT-PCR targeting the TCR CDR3 was performed with the HTBI primer set. TCRdb redid the calling of the multiplex PCR reads with MiXCR, one entry per CDR3 protein. The data show roughly 640,000 distinct CDR3 sequences, around 15% seen once. The sample taken for sequencing was blood. All receptors derive from a middle-aged woman with Graves' ophthalmopathy.

In its sample, this clonotype was seen many times. The rearrangement joins TRBV3-1 to TRBJ2-1, with D perhaps TRBD2 (5 bases). Trimming left V 0 bases short and J 6 bases short, with 15 bases between. Germline lookup yields CDR1 LGHDT and CDR2 YNNKEL (reference sequence). The CDR3 has 16 residues. Here the CDR3 DNA reads TGTGCCAGCAGCCAAGAGGCTGCACTACGGGGCAATGAGCAGTTCTTC. Its protein is CASSQEAALRGNEQFF.

V is TRBV20-1 and J is TRBJ1-1; D uncertain. The germline CDR1 and CDR2 sequences are DFQATT and SNEGSKA (reference sequence). The CDR3 totals 10 residues. Trimming pared 0 bases from V and 6 bases from J, leaving 2 bases between. CDR3 nucleotide sequence: TGCAGTGCTAGAGAACCTGAAGCTTTCTTT. This translates into CSAREPEAFF.